Each of the 28 T cell receptor beta chains below was sequenced from the same sample in a study of T-cell reconstitution after alpha-beta-depleted transplantation in children. Unique molecular identifiers were used in preparing the TCRbeta library. Using its own MiXCR run on the PCR reads, TCRdb lists one record per CDR3 protein. Here the sample spans around 92,000 distinct CDR3 sequences, approximately 12% being singletons. Sample: PBMCs from the stem cell graft donor, taken from the stem cell graft. Receptor source: a human donor who donated a stem cell graft to a child with inherited bone marrow failure.

This clonotype turned up a few times. The rearrangement links TRBV11-2 to TRBJ2-1, with 11 bases identical to TRBD2. This CDR3 comprises 18 residues. The germline CDR1 and CDR2 sequences are SGHAT and FQNNGV. V was pared by 5 bases and J by 3 bases, with 12 bases of the junction left unmatched. CDR3 nucleotides: TGTGCCAGCAGCCCATCCACTAGCGGGAGACCCTACTACAATGAGCAGTTCTTC. As protein: CASSPSTSGRPYYNEQFF.

The chain joins TRBV10-3 to TRBJ2-7; 11 bases agree with TRBD1. This CDR3 region has 14 residues. Germline values: CDR1 ENHRY, CDR2 SYGVKD. Trimming cost V 8 bases and J 2 bases; bases outside gene matches: 5. The CDR3 protein is CAIQDRGPAYEQYF. The CDR3 DNA reads TGTGCCATCCAGGACAGGGGGCCTGCCTACGAGCAGTACTTC.

This clonotype was observed at least ten times. CDR3 nucleotide sequence: TGCAGTGCCCAGGCAGATGAGGAGGCCCAGTACTTC. Protein: CSAQADEEAQYF. The chain combines TRBV20-1 with TRBJ2-5; maybe TRBD2 (5 bases). The CDR3 contains 12 residues. Germline lookup yields CDR1 DFQATT and CDR2 SNEGSKA (reference sequence). Trimming took off 6 bases at V and 9 bases at J, with 17 bases between the two ends.

This clonotype was recorded at least ten times. The gene calls are TRBV5-1 and TRBJ2-2; D possibly matches TRBD1 or TRBD2 (5 bases each). The V and J ends lost 7 bases and 2 bases respectively, with 12 bases between them. Germline V CDR1 and CDR2: SGHRS, YFSETQ. The CDR3 is made up of 14 amino acids. CDR3 loop: CASRGRGNTGELFF. Written as DNA, the CDR3 is TGCGCCAGCCGGGGCCGGGGTAACACCGGGGAGCTGTTTTTT.

The sample holds many counts of this clonotype. The J gene is TRBJ1-2, the V gene TRBV20-1; TRBD1 aligns across 7 bases. The CDR3 has 15 amino acids. Trimming took 6 bases from V and 8 from J; bases not matched to a gene: 18. Germline assignment: CDR1 DFQATT and CDR2 SNEGSKA (reference sequence). The CDR3: CSAHRGQWDKGGYTF. For the CDR3, the DNA is TGCAGTGCGCACAGGGGCCAATGGGACAAGGGGGGCTACACCTTC.

The chain combines TRBV23-1 with TRBJ1-5; D perhaps matches TRBD1 (6 bases). TRBV23-1 qualifies as an ORF whose function is uncertain. The CDR3 consists of 15 residues. The V end lost 2 bases, the J end lost 3 bases, and 11 bases lay between the germline ends. The CDR3 DNA is TGCGCCAGCAGTCAAAATAACAGGGCCAATCAGCCCCAGCATTTT. Translation: CASSQNNRANQPQHF.

This clonotype was detected ten times or more. The chain joins TRBV29-1 to TRBJ2-2; tentative D call: TRBD1 (6 bases). From germline, CDR1 is SQVTM and CDR2 ANQGSEA. The CDR3 is 15 residues long. Trimming left V 7 bases short and J 1 base short, with 16 bases between. CDR3 amino acids: CSGRGGHQNTGELFF. CDR3 nucleotide sequence: TGCAGCGGCCGAGGGGGACACCAGAACACCGGGGAGCTGTTTTTT.

This clonotype was recorded many times. This chain connects TRBV4-1 to TRBJ1-1; no clear D. Germline CDR1 and CDR2: MGHRA and YSYEKL. The CDR3 covers 13 residues. V lost 4 bases, J lost 0 bases, and 6 bases lay in between. The CDR3 coding sequence is TGCGCCAGCAGCCTTAATGTGAACACTGAAGCTTTCTTT. This gives the protein CASSLNVNTEAFF.

This clonotype was seen many times. The chain carries TRBV11-2 and TRBJ2-7; D perhaps matches TRBD1 (6 bases). The ends were cut back, 0 bases at V and 0 bases at J, with 12 bases in the middle. The CDR3 totals 16 residues. Germline V gene data show CDR1 as SGHAT and CDR2 as FQNNGV. The CDR3 spells CASSLDLGQSSYEQYF. The CDR3 nucleotides read TGTGCCAGCAGCTTAGATCTTGGACAGAGCTCCTACGAGCAGTACTTC.

This clonotype came up many times. The rearrangement uses TRBV9 and TRBJ2-7; no clear D. Germline lookup yields CDR1 SGDLS and CDR2 YYNGEE. This CDR3 spans 15 amino acids. V was trimmed by 0 bases and J by 3 bases, leaving 13 bases between them. CDR3 nucleotides: TGTGCCAGCAGCGTAGAAGCCGCAACTATCTACGAGCAGTACTTC. This translates into CASSVEAATIYEQYF.

This clonotype was picked up many times. The chain recombines TRBV4-2 with TRBJ2-7; the D is unclear. The CDR3 runs 13 residues. The V end lost 1 base, the J end lost 6 bases, and 10 bases lay between the germline ends. CDR1 and CDR2 from the germline V gene are LGHNA and YNFKEQ. CDR3 amino acids: CASSQGYDSEQYF. The DNA of the CDR3 is TGTGCCAGCAGCCAAGGGTACGACTCCGAGCAGTACTTC.

This clonotype was counted many times. The chain combines TRBV5-6 with TRBJ2-7; no reliable D call. The V end was cut by 5 bases, the J end by 3 bases, with 9 bases between. The CDR3 covers 12 residues. Per the germline V gene, CDR1 is SGHDT and CDR2 is YYEEEE. The CDR3 coding sequence is TGTGCCAGCAGTCACCGGAGCTACGAGCAGTACTTC. As protein: CASSHRSYEQYF. Together with reference TRBV5-6 and TRBJ2-7, the CDR3 gives the full variable domain: DAGVTQSPTHLIKTRGQQVTLRCSPKSGHDTVSWYQQALGQGPQFIFQYYEEEERQRGNFPDRFSGHQFPNYSSELNVNALLLGDSALYLCASSHRSYEQYFGPGTRLTVT.

This clonotype has at least ten counts. CDR3 DNA: TGCGCCAGCAGCCCAGCCCCAGCGGGCACTTACAATGAGCAGTTCTTC. This sequence encodes CASSPAPAGTYNEQFF. The chain uses TRBV5-1 and TRBJ2-1; D might be TRBD2 (6 bases). Germline V lookup: CDR1 SGHRS, CDR2 YFSETQ. This CDR3 comprises 16 residues. Trimming took off 4 bases at V and 4 bases at J, with 18 bases between the two ends.

This clonotype was seen repeatedly, ten times or more. This chain joins TRBV7-8 and TRBJ2-3; D uncertain. Trimming removed 3 bases at V and 2 bases at J, with 0 bases between. The CDR3 has 11 residues. Germline CDR1 reads SGHVS; CDR2 reads FQNEAQ. This CDR3 is CASSFTDTQYF. CDR3 DNA: TGTGCCAGCAGCTTCACAGATACGCAGTATTTT.

This clonotype has a count of ten or more. The V gene is TRBV5-8, the J gene TRBJ2-3; D is unclear. This CDR3 is built from 14 residues. Germline loops: CDR1 SGHTS, CDR2 YDEGEE. The germline V and J ends were trimmed by 8 bases and 2 bases, with 15 bases remaining between them. The CDR3 here is CASLHGLPTDTQYF. CDR3 nucleotides: TGTGCCAGTCTACACGGCCTACCCACAGATACGCAGTATTTT.

The chain is built from TRBV6-5 and TRBJ2-2, with no clear D. CDR3 size: 13 residues. The germline V gene has CDR1 MNHEY and CDR2 SVGAGI. V was shortened by 4 bases and J by 7 bases, with 10 bases between the two germline ends. For the CDR3, the DNA is TGTGCCAGCAGTTCTCACTCGGACGGGGAGCTGTTTTTT. It translates to CASSSHSDGELFF.

This clonotype has more than one count but fewer than ten. The chain carries TRBV20-1 and TRBJ2-1; D not certain. Per germline, CDR1 DFQATT and CDR2 SNEGSKA (reference sequence). The CDR3 loop spans 11 amino acids. The V gene lost 0 bases and the J gene lost 5 bases, with 2 bases spanning the gap. The CDR3 nucleotides read TGCAGTGCTAGAGAGGACAATGAGCAGTTCTTC. Amino acid sequence: CSAREDNEQFF.

This sequence joins TRBV30 and TRBJ1-5; D call uncertain. This CDR3 comprises 15 residues. Trimming cost V 1 base and J 0 bases, with 10 bases left between them. Germline lookup yields CDR1 GTSNPN and CDR2 SVGIG (reference sequence). CDR3 residues: CAWSAPVNSNQPQHF. In DNA form, the CDR3 reads TGTGCCTGGAGTGCTCCGGTTAATAGCAATCAGCCCCAGCATTTT.

In its sample, this clonotype was seen many times. The V call is TRBV20-1, the J call TRBJ2-7, with D unresolved. The CDR3 totals 16 residues. CDR1 and CDR2 from the germline V gene are DFQATT and SNEGSKA (reference sequence). Deletions cut 3 bases from V and 4 bases from J, with 22 bases between. The CDR3 DNA reads TGCAGTGCTAGGCCCCCCGAGGCAGAGTCTCTTTACGAGCAGTACTTC. Encoded protein: CSARPPEAESLYEQYF.

This clonotype was counted a few times. The V call is TRBV4-2, the J call TRBJ2-5; either TRBD1 or TRBD2 may fit D (5 bases each). CDR1 is LGHNA, CDR2 YNFKEQ, per germline. CDR3 length equals 14 residues. V was clipped by 1 base and J by 5 bases, with 11 bases between them. CDR3 sequence (DNA): TGTGCCAGCAGCCAAGTTATCTGGGGGGAGACCCAGTACTTC. This codes for CASSQVIWGETQYF.

This clonotype was detected ten times or more. CDR3 sequence (DNA): TGTGCCAGCAGCGACTACAGGAGCACTGAAGCTTTCTTT. This encodes CASSDYRSTEAFF. The gene calls are TRBV14 and TRBJ1-1; weak D call: TRBD1 (5 bases). Germline lookup yields CDR1 SGHDN and CDR2 FVKESK. V shed 5 bases and J shed 4 bases, with 11 bases lying between them. The CDR3 loop spans 13 amino acids.

This chain joins TRBV9 and TRBJ2-1, with 10 positions matching TRBD2. The CDR3 contains 17 residues. The V gene's germline CDR1 is SGDLS and CDR2 YYNGEE. V trimming: 4 bases; J trimming: 1 base; junction bases outside the gene matches: 8. The CDR3 sequence: CASSSLAGDLSYNEQFF. The CDR3 DNA sequence: TGTGCCAGCAGCTCCCTAGCGGGGGACCTATCCTACAATGAGCAGTTCTTC.

This clonotype occurred a few times. This chain uses TRBV7-9 with TRBJ2-2, with D possibly being TRBD1 (5 bases). CDR3 length: 16 amino acids. Germline V gives CDR1 SEHNR, CDR2 FQNEAQ (reference sequence). The V gene lost 6 bases and the J gene lost 2 bases, with 16 bases spanning the gap. This CDR3 is CASSSTRTSNTGELFF. The CDR3 DNA sequence: TGTGCCAGCAGTTCCACCCGGACATCCAACACCGGGGAGCTGTTTTTT. Complete variable domain (other parts from reference TRBV7-9 and TRBJ2-2): DTGVSQNPRHKITKRGQNVTFRCDPISEHNRLYWYRQTLGQGPEFLTYFQNEAQLEKSRLLSDRFSAERPKGSFSTLEIQRTEQGDSAMYLCASSSTRTSNTGELFFGEGSRLTVL.

This clonotype was seen many times. The DNA of the CDR3 is TGCAGTGCTAGGAGGGACAGGGGTGAAGGCTACACCTTC. Its translation: CSARRDRGEGYTF. This rearrangement joins TRBV20-1 to TRBJ1-2; 10 positions match TRBD1. Germline V gene sequence: CDR1 DFQATT, CDR2 SNEGSKA (reference sequence). The trim removed 3 bases at V and 8 bases at J, leaving 6 bases unmatched. There are 13 residues in the CDR3.

This clonotype was seen more than once but under ten times. This chain connects TRBV13 to TRBJ2-5; no firm D call. The germline V and J ends were trimmed by 6 bases and 1 base, with 6 bases remaining between them. The V gene's germline CDR1 is PRHDT and CDR2 FYEKMQ (reference sequence). The CDR3 sequence is 12 residues long. The CDR3: CASSAFQETQYF. In nucleotides, the CDR3 is TGTGCCAGCAGTGCGTTCCAAGAGACCCAGTACTTC.

This clonotype has a count of ten or more. CDR3 coding DNA: TGTGCCAGCAGCGGCGGCGGGTATGATCAGCCCCAGCATTTT. Translating gives CASSGGGYDQPQHF. This chain links TRBV7-2 with TRBJ1-5; D not certain. Trimming cost V 5 bases and J 5 bases, with 13 bases left between them. This CDR3 contains 14 residues. The germline V gene encodes CDR1 SGHTA and CDR2 FQGNSA.

This clonotype has at least ten counts. The chain carries TRBV12-3 or TRBV12-4 and TRBJ2-5, with TRBD1 identical over 8 bases. The CDR3 covers 16 residues. V was clipped by 3 bases and J by 2 bases; unmatched bases: 8. The CDR3 DNA reads TGTGCCAGCAGTTTGGGAGACAGGGGTCGGCAAGAGACCCAGTACTTC. It codes for CASSLGDRGRQETQYF.

This clonotype has a count of ten or more. The chain couples TRBV5-1 to TRBJ2-7, with TRBD1 matching 7 bases. The CDR3 sequence is 14 residues long. The germline gives CDR1 SGHRS, CDR2 YFSETQ. The trim removed 1 base at V and 5 bases at J, leaving 6 bases unmatched. The CDR3 DNA reads as TGCGCCAGCAGCTTGACAGGGGTCCCCAACGAGCAGTACTTC. This encodes CASSLTGVPNEQYF.